The 28 T cell receptor beta chains listed next were all sequenced from one sample in a study of T-cell reconstitution after alpha-beta-depleted transplantation in children. During its preparation, the TCRbeta library received unique molecular identifiers. TCRdb used MiXCR to reprocess the PCR reads, holding one entry per CDR3 protein. The data show hundreds of thousands of distinct CDR3 sequences, 15% to 20% seen once. The sequences come from PBMCs, mostly from graft donor cells, collected 360 days after TCRalphabeta/CD19-depleted stem cell transplant. These receptors were obtained from a boy under three years old who had a stem cell transplant for Wiskott-Aldrich syndrome, so the T cells may come from the graft donor.

Only a few counts were recorded for this clonotype. The V call is TRBV12-3 or TRBV12-4, the J call TRBJ2-3; D is possibly TRBD1 (5 bases). The CDR3 runs 13 residues. The V end was cut by 6 bases, the J end by 4 bases, with 11 bases between. CDR3 in amino acids: CASSKRQPDTQYF. Written as DNA, the CDR3 is TGTGCCAGCAGCAAAAGACAGCCAGATACGCAGTATTTT.

This rearrangement joins TRBV20-1 to TRBJ2-1; 9 bases map to TRBD2. Trimming took 4 bases from V and 7 from J; bases not matched to a gene: 8. The CDR3 extends over 14 amino acids. The germline CDR1 and CDR2 sequences are DFQATT and SNEGSKA (reference sequence). CDR3 sequence (DNA): TGCAGTGCTAATATAGCGGGAGCCGATAATGAGCAGTTCTTC. Encoded protein: CSANIAGADNEQFF.

The rearrangement links TRBV24-1 to TRBJ2-3; D is ambiguous. The CDR3 has 15 residues. Trimming left V 3 bases short and J 2 bases short, with 11 bases between. Germline CDR1 is KGHDR and CDR2 is SFDVKD. The DNA for the CDR3 is TGTGCCACCAGTGATCCGGTCGACTTCACAGATACGCAGTATTTT. Translated, it gives CATSDPVDFTDTQYF.

The genes are TRBV28 and TRBJ2-1; 13 bases line up with TRBD2. CDR3 size: 15 residues. J lost 10 bases, V lost 7 bases, and 10 bases had no gene match. Germline values: CDR1 MDHEN, CDR2 SYDVKM. CDR3 loop: CASTGLAGASGEQFF. The CDR3 coding sequence is TGTGCCAGCACCGGACTAGCGGGGGCCTCGGGGGAGCAGTTCTTC.

V and J are TRBV4-3 and TRBJ2-7; 7 bases match TRBD2. V gave up 0 bases and J gave up 3 bases; unmatched junction bases: 5. The germline V gene has CDR1 LGHNA and CDR2 YSLEER. This CDR3 contains 15 residues. CDR3 DNA: TGCGCCAGCAGCCAAGAAGGCCTAGCGGTCTACGAGCAGTACTTC. It specifies CASSQEGLAVYEQYF.

The table lists this clonotype with a few counts. This chain connects TRBV5-6 to TRBJ2-5, with TRBD2 as a possible D gene (6 bases). The CDR3 spans 14 residues. Germline CDR1 is SGHDT and CDR2 is YYEEEE. The V gene lost 3 bases and the J gene lost 5 bases, with 14 bases spanning the gap. As DNA, the CDR3 is TGTGCCAGCAGCTATAGCGGTTATGGGGAGACCCAGTACTTC. This sequence encodes CASSYSGYGETQYF.

The chain is built from TRBV12-3 or TRBV12-4 and TRBJ1-4, with D perhaps matching TRBD1 (5 bases). The CDR3 runs to 15 residues. The V end lost 6 bases, the J end lost 4 bases, and 15 bases lay between the germline ends. CDR3: CASSLLGRFNEKLFF. The DNA of the CDR3 is TGTGCCAGCAGCCTATTGGGACGGTTTAATGAAAAACTGTTTTTT.

This clonotype was observed at least ten times. The chain's CDR3 is CASSLAADTQYF. The CDR3 DNA reads as TGCGCCAGCAGCTTGGCCGCAGATACGCAGTATTTT. The chain combines TRBV5-1 with TRBJ2-3; D remains unclear. V gave up 0 bases and J gave up 4 bases, with 3 bases separating them. The CDR3 loop spans 12 amino acids. CDR1 SGHRS and CDR2 YFSETQ come from the germline V gene.

This clonotype has just a few counts. V and J are TRBV7-7 and TRBJ2-3, with 11 bases matching TRBD1. V lost 5 bases, J lost 5 bases, and 6 bases stayed unmatched. Germline V gene sequence: CDR1 SSHAT, CDR2 FNYEAQ (reference sequence). The CDR3 has 15 amino acids. The CDR3 nucleotides are TGTGCCAGCAGCACGGGACAGGGGGGAGGAGATACGCAGTATTTT. This codes for CASSTGQGGGDTQYF.

This clonotype was seen a few times. The genes are TRBV24-1 and TRBJ2-1; 7 bases match TRBD2. The germline gives CDR1 KGHDR, CDR2 SFDVKD. V dropped 5 bases and J dropped 2; count of bases not matched to a gene: 2. The CDR3 sequence is 14 residues long. CDR3 loop: CATSGGGAYNEQFF. The CDR3 DNA sequence: TGTGCCACCAGTGGGGGGGGAGCCTACAATGAGCAGTTCTTC.

The chain uses TRBV6-5 and TRBJ1-5, with TRBD1 matching 11 bases. The CDR3 has 16 residues. The germline gives CDR1 MNHEY, CDR2 SVGAGI. The junction had 10 bases not matched to a gene; V was cut back by 5 bases and J by 7 bases. The CDR3 DNA reads as TGTGCCAGCAGTCCCAGGACAGGGGGCGCGGGGCAGCCCCAGCATTTT. Residues: CASSPRTGGAGQPQHF.

V is TRBV20-1 and J is TRBJ2-5; TRBD2 agrees at 11 bases. Germline loops: CDR1 DFQATT, CDR2 SNEGSKA (reference sequence). The CDR3 runs 15 residues. V lost 3 bases, J lost 5 bases, and 8 bases stayed unmatched. For the CDR3, the DNA is TGCAGTGCTAGCCCGCTAGCGGGAGGTGGGGAGACCCAGTACTTC. Translating gives CSASPLAGGGETQYF.

The chain couples TRBV12-3 or TRBV12-4 to TRBJ2-3; 15 positions match TRBD2. The V and J ends lost 5 bases and 5 bases, in that order; junction bases with no gene match: 8. The CDR3 contains 17 residues. The CDR3 loop reads CASSTGLAGGPGDTQYF. CDR3 nucleotide sequence: TGTGCCAGCAGTACTGGACTAGCGGGAGGGCCAGGAGATACGCAGTATTTT.

The chain has TRBV18 and TRBJ1-4; D is unclear. The germline CDR1 and CDR2 sequences are KGHSH and LQKENI. V dropped 3 bases and J dropped 4 bases, with 9 bases sitting between them. The CDR3 is made up of 14 amino acids. The CDR3 DNA is TGTGCCAGCTCACCCCGACGGAATAATGAAAAACTGTTTTTT. Amino acids: CASSPRRNNEKLFF.

A few counts support this clonotype. This sequence joins TRBV21-1 and TRBJ2-3; the table's D call, TRBD1, has no DNA check behind it. TRBV21-1 is labeled a pseudogene. This CDR3 contains 14 residues. DNA of the CDR3: TGTGCCAGCAGCAAAGGGGGGGCCCAAGATACGCAGTATTTT. This encodes CASSKGGAQDTQYF.

This clonotype has ten or more counts. V is TRBV28 and J is TRBJ1-5, with D possibly TRBD1 on 6 matching bases. V was shortened by 3 bases and J by 5 bases, with 11 bases between the two germline ends. CDR3 length: 14 residues. From germline, CDR1 is MDHEN and CDR2 SYDVKM. The CDR3 DNA reads TGTGCCAGCAGTTTCGACAGGCGGGATCAGCCCCAGCATTTT. Its translation is CASSFDRRDQPQHF.

This clonotype has more than one count but fewer than ten. This chain connects TRBV24-1 to TRBJ2-1, with 8 positions matching TRBD2. Germline V gene sequence: CDR1 KGHDR, CDR2 SFDVKD. The junction had 7 bases not matched to a gene; V was cut back by 0 bases and J by 10 bases. The CDR3 has 15 amino acids. The CDR3 sequence is CATSDLRLAPPEQFF. The DNA for the CDR3 is TGTGCCACCAGTGATTTGCGACTAGCGCCTCCAGAGCAGTTCTTC.

The CDR3, as DNA: TGTGCCAGCAGCTTCGGGGGGGGCACAGATACGCAGTATTTT. It specifies CASSFGGGTDTQYF. This rearrangement joins TRBV7-2 to TRBJ2-3; 8 bases are shared with TRBD2. Germline V gives CDR1 SGHTA, CDR2 FQGNSA. The CDR3 is 14 residues long. Germline trimming cut 3 bases from V and 1 base from J; bases unmatched to any gene: 0.

This clonotype was picked up a small number of times. The chain recombines TRBV5-6 with TRBJ2-1; 9 bases map to TRBD2. CDR3 length equals 16 residues. Germline V gene lookup returns CDR1 SGHDT and CDR2 YYEEEE. The junction had 3 bases not matched to a gene; V was cut back by 1 base and J by 1 base. CDR3 in amino acids: CASSLSGRSSYNEQFF. The CDR3, as DNA: TGTGCCAGCAGCTTGAGCGGGAGGTCTTCCTACAATGAGCAGTTCTTC.

This clonotype was seen a handful of times. The chain recombines TRBV5-1 with TRBJ2-7; 10 bases align to TRBD1. Germline-derived CDR1 and CDR2 are SGHRS and YFSETQ. The V gene end was trimmed by 3 bases and the J gene end by 5 bases; junction bases not matched to a gene: 5. The CDR3 consists of 14 residues. The CDR3 region has the DNA TGCGCCAGCAGCTCGGGACAGGGGTGGCACGAGCAGTACTTC. Amino acids: CASSSGQGWHEQYF.

The chain uses TRBV12-1 and TRBJ1-1; the listed D gene, TRBD1, was not tested against the DNA. TRBV12-1 is a known pseudogene. The CDR3 sequence is 14 residues long. The CDR3 DNA reads as TGTGCCAGCAGCTCGGGACCACGGTACGCTGAAGCTTTCTTT. Translated, it gives CASSSGPRYAEAFF.

The chain links TRBV18 to TRBJ2-3; no reliable D call. CDR1 is KGHSH, CDR2 LQKENI, per germline. The V end was cut by 2 bases, the J end by 0 bases, with 6 bases between. This CDR3 comprises 14 residues. The chain's CDR3 is CASSPMASTDTQYF. CDR3 DNA sequence: TGTGCCAGCTCACCAATGGCTAGCACAGATACGCAGTATTTT.

This clonotype came up a few times. The gene calls are TRBV6-2 or TRBV6-3 and TRBJ2-2, with a tentative D call TRBD1 (6 bases). Germline V gives CDR1 MNHEY, CDR2 SVGEGT. This CDR3 has 15 residues. V was clipped by 6 bases and J by 3 bases, with 14 bases between them. In DNA form, the CDR3 reads TGTGCCAGCAGGATACTACAGGGTGACACCGGGGAGCTGTTTTTT. Translating gives CASRILQGDTGELFF.

This chain links TRBV24-1 with TRBJ2-1; 7 nucleotides match TRBD1. Germline-derived CDR1 and CDR2 are KGHDR and SFDVKD. The CDR3 sequence is 13 residues long. Trimming at V came to 0 bases and at J to 12 bases, leaving 4 bases not matched to a gene. The CDR3 here is CATSDLHRQGQFF. CDR3 DNA: TGTGCCACCAGTGATTTGCACCGACAGGGGCAGTTCTTC.

The V gene is TRBV5-1, the J gene TRBJ2-3, with TRBD2 identical over 7 bases. The germline V gene encodes CDR1 SGHRS and CDR2 YFSETQ. This CDR3 region has 17 residues. Unmatched junction bases numbered 10, after V lost 1 base and J lost 2 bases. CDR3 bases: TGCGCCAGCAGCTTGAAAACAAGCGGGGTTAACACAGATACGCAGTATTTT. Encoded protein: CASSLKTSGVNTDTQYF.

This clonotype was counted between two and nine times. This rearrangement joins TRBV3-1 to TRBJ2-1; 8 bases fit TRBD1. CDR3 length: 14 amino acids. The V gene's germline CDR1 is LGHDT and CDR2 YNNKEL (reference sequence). Germline trimming cut 1 base from V and 8 bases from J; bases unmatched to any gene: 4. The CDR3: CASSQVRGRDEQFF. The CDR3, as DNA: TGTGCCAGCAGCCAAGTCAGGGGGCGGGATGAGCAGTTCTTC.

This clonotype turned up a few times. The J gene is TRBJ1-4, the V gene TRBV9; 7 bases agree with TRBD1. V lost 4 bases and J lost 6; bases outside the gene matches: 6. CDR1 and CDR2 (germline): SGDLS, YYNGEE. The CDR3 spans 14 residues. The CDR3 sequence: CASSPQGGYEKLFF. CDR3 bases: TGTGCCAGCAGCCCCCAGGGGGGTTATGAAAAACTGTTTTTT. Filled out from reference TRBV9 and TRBJ1-4, the complete variable domain reads DSGVTQTPKHLITATGQRVTLRCSPRSGDLSVYWYQQSLDQGLQFLIQYYNGEERAKGNILERFSAQQFPDLHSELNLSSLELGDSALYFCASSPQGGYEKLFFGSGTQLSVL.

The sample holds a few counts of this clonotype. This chain joins TRBV12-3 or TRBV12-4 and TRBJ2-3, with TRBD2 matching over 13 bases. This CDR3 region has 17 residues. V trimming: 5 bases; J trimming: 1 base; junction bases outside the gene matches: 6. CDR3 bases: TGTGCCAGCAGTCCGCGACTAGCGGGGGGACGCACAGATACGCAGTATTTT. Protein: CASSPRLAGGRTDTQYF.